Detailed here is one T cell receptor beta chain. The CDR3 covers 12 residues. V gave up 8 bases and J gave up 6 bases, with 11 bases separating them. This record belongs to a study of blood T cell repertoires in COVID-19. Original handling: Scientists estimated how many nucleated cells there were by amplifying reference gene primers. Repertoires were generated with immunoSEQ multiplex PCR, while TCRdb's copy carries only in-frame clones and drops some. V, J and clone size reflect that table, while D and trimming were determined from the DNA. The sample yields approximately 230,000 clones, about nine tenths seen once.

This clonotype originated in a man aged 25-45 years who had recovered from COVID-19. Sequencing used peripheral blood. V is TRBV12-3 or TRBV12-4 and J is TRBJ2-1; D uncertain. CDR3 sequence: CASRSLFNEQFF. For the CDR3, the DNA is TGTGCCAGCCGGTCTCTTTTCAATGAGCAGTTCTTC.